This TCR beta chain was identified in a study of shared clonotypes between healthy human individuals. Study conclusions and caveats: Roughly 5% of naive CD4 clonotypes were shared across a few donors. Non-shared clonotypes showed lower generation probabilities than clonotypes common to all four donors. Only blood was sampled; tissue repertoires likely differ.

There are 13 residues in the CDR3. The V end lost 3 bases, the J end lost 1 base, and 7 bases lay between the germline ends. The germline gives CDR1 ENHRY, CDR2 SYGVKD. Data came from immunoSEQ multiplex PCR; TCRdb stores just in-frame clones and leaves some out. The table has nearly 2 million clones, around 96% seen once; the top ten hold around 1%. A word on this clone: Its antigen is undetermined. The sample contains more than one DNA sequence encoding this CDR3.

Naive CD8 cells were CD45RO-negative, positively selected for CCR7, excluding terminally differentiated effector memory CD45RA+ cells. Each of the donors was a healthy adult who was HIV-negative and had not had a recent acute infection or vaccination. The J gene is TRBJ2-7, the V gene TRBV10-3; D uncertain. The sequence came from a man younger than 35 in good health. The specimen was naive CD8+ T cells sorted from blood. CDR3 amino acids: CAISDSVSYEQYF. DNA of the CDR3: TGTGCCATCAGTGATTCAGTATCCTACGAGCAGTACTTC.